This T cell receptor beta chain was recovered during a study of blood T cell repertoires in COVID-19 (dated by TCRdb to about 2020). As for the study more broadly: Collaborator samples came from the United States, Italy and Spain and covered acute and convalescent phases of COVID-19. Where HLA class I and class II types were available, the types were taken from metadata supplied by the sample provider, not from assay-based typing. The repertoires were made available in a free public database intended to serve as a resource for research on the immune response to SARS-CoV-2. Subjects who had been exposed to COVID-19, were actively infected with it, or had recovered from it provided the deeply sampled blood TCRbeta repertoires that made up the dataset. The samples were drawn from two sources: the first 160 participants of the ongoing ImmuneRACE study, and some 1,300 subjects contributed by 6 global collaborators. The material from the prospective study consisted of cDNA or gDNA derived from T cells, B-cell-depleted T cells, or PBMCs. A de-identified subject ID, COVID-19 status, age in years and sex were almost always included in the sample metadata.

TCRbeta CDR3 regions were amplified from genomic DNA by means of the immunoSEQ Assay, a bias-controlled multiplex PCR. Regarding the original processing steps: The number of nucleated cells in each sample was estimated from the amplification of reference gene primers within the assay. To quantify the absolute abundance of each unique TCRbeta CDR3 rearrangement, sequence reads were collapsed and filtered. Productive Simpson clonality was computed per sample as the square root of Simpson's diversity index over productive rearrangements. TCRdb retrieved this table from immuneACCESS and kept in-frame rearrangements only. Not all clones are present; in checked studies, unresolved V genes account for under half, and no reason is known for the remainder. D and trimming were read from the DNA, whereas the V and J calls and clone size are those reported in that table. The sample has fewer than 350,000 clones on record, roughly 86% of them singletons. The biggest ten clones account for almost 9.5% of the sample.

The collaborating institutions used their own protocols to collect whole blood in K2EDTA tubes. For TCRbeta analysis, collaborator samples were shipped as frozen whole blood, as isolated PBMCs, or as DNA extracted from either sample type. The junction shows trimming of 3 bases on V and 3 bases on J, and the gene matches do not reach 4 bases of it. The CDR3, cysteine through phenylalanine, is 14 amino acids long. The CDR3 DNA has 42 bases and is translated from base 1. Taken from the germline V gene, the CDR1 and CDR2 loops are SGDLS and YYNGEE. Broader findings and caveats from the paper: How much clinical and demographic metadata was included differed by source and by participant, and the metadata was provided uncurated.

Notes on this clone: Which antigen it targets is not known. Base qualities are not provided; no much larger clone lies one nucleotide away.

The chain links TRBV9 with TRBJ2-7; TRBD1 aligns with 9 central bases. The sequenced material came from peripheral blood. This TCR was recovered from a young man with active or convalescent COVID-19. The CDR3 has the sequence CASSAGQGVYEQYF. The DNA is TGTGCCAGCAGCGCGGGACAGGGCGTCTACGAGCAGTACTTC.